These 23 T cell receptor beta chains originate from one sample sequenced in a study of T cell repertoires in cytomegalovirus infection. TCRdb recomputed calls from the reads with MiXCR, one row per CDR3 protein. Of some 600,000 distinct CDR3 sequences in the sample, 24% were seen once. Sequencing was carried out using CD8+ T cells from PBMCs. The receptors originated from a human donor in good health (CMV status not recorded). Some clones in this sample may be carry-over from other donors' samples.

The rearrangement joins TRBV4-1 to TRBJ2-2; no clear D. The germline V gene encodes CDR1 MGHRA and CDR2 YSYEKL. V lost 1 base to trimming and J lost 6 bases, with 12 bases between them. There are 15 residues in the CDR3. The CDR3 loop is CASSQAQWGSGELFF. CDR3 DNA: TGCGCCAGCAGCCAAGCCCAGTGGGGATCCGGGGAGCTGTTTTTT.

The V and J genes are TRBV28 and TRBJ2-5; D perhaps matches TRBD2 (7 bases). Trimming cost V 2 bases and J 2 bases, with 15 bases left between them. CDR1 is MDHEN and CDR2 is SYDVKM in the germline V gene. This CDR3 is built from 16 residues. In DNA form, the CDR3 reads TGTGCCAGCAGTTTAATCCGGGGGGCTGAACAAGAGACCCAGTACTTC. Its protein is CASSLIRGAEQETQYF.

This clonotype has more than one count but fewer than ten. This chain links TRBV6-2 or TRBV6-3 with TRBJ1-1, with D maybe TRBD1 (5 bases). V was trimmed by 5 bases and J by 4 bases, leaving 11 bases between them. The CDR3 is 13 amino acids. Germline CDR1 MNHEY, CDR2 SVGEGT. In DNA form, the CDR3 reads TGTGCCAGCAGTGCACAGGCAGGCACTGAAGCTTTCTTT. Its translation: CASSAQAGTEAFF.

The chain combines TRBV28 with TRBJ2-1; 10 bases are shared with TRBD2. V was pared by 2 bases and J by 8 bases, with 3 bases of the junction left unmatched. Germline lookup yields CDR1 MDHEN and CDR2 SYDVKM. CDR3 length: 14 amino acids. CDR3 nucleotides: TGTGCCAGCAGTTTAGAACTAGCGGGGTATGAGCAGTTCTTC. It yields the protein CASSLELAGYEQFF.

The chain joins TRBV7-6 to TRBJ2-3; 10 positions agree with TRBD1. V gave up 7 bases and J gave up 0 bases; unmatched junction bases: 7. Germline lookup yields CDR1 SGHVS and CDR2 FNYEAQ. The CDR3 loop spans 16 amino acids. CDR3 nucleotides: TGTGCCAGCACCCCGGACAGGGGGGGCAGCACAGATACGCAGTATTTT. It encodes CASTPDRGGSTDTQYF.

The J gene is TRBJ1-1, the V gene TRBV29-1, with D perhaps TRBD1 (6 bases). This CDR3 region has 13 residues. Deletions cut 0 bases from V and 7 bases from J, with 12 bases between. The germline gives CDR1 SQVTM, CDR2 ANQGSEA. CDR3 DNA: TGCAGCGTTGAAGAACAGGGTTTCCATGAAGCTTTCTTT. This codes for CSVEEQGFHEAFF.

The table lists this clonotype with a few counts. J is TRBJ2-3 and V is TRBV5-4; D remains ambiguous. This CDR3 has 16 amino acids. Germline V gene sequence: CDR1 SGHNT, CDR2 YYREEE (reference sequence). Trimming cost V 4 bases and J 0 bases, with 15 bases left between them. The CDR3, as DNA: TGTGCCAGCAGCGGTGAGCAGGAGAGTAGCACAGATACGCAGTATTTT. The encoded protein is CASSGEQESSTDTQYF.

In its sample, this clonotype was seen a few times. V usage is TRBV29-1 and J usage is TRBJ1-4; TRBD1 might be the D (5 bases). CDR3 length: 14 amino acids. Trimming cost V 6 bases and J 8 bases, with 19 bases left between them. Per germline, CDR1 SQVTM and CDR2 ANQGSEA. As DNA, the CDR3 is TGCAGCGTCCCGTACGGGGGATCTGGCGAAAAACTGTTTTTT. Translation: CSVPYGGSGEKLFF.

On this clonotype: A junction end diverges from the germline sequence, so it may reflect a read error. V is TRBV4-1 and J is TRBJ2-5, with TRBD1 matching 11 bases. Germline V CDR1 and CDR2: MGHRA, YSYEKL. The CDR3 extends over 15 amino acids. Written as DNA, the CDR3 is TGTGCCAGCAGCCACGGGACAGGGGGTTGGGAGACCCAGTACTTC. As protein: CASSHGTGGWETQYF.

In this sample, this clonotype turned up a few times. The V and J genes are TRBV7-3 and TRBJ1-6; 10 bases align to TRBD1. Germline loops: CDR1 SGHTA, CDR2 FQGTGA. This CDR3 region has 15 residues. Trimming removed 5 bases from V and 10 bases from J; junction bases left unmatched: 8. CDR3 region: CASSAVGTGASPLHF. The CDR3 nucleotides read TGTGCCAGCAGCGCAGTTGGGACAGGGGCATCACCCCTCCACTTT. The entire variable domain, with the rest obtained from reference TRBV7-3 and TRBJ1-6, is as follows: GAGVSQTPSNKVTEKGKYVELRCDPISGHTALYWYRQSLGQGPEFLIYFQGTGAADDSGLPNDRFFAVRPEGSVSTLKIQRTERGDSAVYLCASSAVGTGASPLHFGNGTRLTVT.

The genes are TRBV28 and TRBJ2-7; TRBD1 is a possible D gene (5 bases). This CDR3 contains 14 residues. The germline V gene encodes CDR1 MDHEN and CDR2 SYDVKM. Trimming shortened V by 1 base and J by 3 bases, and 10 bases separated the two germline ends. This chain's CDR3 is CASSLSGPYYEQYV. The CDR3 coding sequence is TGTGCCAGCAGTTTATCAGGGCCTTACTACGAGCAGTACGTC.

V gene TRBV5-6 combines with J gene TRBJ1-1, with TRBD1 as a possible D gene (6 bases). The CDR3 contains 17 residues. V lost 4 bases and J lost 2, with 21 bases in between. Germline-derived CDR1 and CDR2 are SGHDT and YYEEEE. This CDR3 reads CASSHLTAGTLNTEAFF. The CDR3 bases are TGTGCCAGCAGCCATCTAACGGCCGGGACACTTAACACTGAAGCTTTCTTT.

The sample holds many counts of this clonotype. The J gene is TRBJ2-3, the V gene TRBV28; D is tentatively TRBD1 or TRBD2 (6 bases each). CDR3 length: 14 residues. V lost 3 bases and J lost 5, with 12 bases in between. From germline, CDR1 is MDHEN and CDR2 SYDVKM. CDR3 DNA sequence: TGTGCCAGCAGTTTGACCGGGGGCGTAGATACGCAGTATTTT. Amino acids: CASSLTGGVDTQYF.

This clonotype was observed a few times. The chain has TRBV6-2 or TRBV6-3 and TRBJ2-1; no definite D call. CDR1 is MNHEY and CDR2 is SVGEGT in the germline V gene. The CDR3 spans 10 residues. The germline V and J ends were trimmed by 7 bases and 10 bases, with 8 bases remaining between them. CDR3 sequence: CASNYGEQFF. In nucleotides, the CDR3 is TGTGCCAGCAACTACGGGGAGCAGTTCTTC.

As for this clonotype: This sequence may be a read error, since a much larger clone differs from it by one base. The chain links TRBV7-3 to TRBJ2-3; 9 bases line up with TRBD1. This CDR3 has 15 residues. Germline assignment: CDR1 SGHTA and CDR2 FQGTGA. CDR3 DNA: TGTGCCAGCCGCTTACACAGGGGGCTCACAGATACGCAGTATTTT. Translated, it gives CASRLHRGLTDTQYF.

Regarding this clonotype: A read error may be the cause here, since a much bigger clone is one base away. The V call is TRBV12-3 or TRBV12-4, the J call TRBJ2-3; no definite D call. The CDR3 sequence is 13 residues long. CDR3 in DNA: TGTGTCAGCAGTGCAGACGGCACAGATACGCAGTATTTT. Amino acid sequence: CVSSADGTDTQYF.

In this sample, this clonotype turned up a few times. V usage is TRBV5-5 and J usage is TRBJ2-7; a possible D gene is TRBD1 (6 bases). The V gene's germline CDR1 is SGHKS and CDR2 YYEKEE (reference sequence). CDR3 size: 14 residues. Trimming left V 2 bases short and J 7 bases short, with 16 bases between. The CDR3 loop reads CASSLSRQGREQYF. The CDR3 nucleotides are TGTGCCAGCAGCTTATCGCGGCAGGGGAGAGAGCAGTACTTC.

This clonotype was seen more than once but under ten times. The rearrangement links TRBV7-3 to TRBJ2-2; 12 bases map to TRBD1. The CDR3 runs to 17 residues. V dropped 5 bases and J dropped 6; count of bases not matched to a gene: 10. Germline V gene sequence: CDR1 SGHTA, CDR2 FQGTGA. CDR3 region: CASSLPTGTGGPGELFF. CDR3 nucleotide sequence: TGTGCCAGCAGCCTTCCAACCGGGACAGGGGGCCCCGGGGAGCTGTTTTTT.

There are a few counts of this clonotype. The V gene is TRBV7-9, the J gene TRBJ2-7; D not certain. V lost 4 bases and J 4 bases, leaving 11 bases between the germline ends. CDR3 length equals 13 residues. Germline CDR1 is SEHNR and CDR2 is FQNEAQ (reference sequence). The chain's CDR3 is CASSSPLSYEQYF. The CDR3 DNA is TGTGCCAGCAGCTCCCCCCTGTCGTACGAGCAGTACTTC.

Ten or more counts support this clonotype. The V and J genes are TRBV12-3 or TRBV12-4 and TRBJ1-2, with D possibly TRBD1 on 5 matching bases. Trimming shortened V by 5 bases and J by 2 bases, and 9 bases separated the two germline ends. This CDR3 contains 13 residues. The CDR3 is CASSGTRNYGYTF. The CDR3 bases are TGTGCCAGCAGTGGGACTCGCAACTATGGCTACACCTTC.

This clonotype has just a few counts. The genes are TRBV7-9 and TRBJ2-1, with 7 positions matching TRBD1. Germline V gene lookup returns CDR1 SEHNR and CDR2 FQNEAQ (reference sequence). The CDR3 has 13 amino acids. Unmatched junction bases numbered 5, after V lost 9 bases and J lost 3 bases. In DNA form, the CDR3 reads TGTGCCAGTAAGGGGGCCAGCTACAATGAGCAGTTCTTC. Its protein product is CASKGASYNEQFF.

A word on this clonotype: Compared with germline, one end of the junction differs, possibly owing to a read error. The CDR3 sequence: CVSSSTGKTEGYTF. The CDR3 DNA sequence: TGTGTCAGCAGTTCCACGGGGAAAACAGAGGGCTACACCTTC. The genes are TRBV12-3 or TRBV12-4 and TRBJ1-2; D unresolved. The CDR3 length is 14 residues.

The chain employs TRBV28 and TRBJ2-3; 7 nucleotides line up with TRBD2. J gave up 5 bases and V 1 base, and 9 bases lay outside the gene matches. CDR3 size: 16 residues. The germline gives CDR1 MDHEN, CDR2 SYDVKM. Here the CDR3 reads CASSLSPSGPLDTQYF. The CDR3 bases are TGTGCCAGCAGTTTATCTCCTAGCGGCCCGTTAGATACGCAGTATTTT.